This T cell receptor beta chain was captured by sequencing in a study of T cell clonotyping in hematopoietic cell transplantation. Time point here: recipient sample about 28 days before transplant, after cytoreduction. This clone was counted only a few times. CDR1 SGDLS and CDR2 YYNGEE come from the germline V gene. The CDR3 spans 16 residues. V was clipped by 0 bases and J by 7 bases; unmatched bases: 8. The protocol was immunoSEQ multiplex PCR, while the TCRdb copy is restricted to in-frame clones and leaves out a portion. The data contain several thousand clones, roughly 87% of them singletons. The sequence derives from a woman aged 55-70 years with acute myeloid leukemia. Some clones in this sample may be carry-over from other donors' samples. The V gene is TRBV9, the J gene TRBJ2-5; 11 bases align to TRBD2. The material sequenced was peripheral blood mononuclear cells, taken before stem cell transplant. CDR3 sequence: CASSVGIAGGPVTQYF. For the CDR3, the DNA is TGTGCCAGCAGCGTAGGAATAGCGGGAGGGCCGGTGACCCAGTACTTC.